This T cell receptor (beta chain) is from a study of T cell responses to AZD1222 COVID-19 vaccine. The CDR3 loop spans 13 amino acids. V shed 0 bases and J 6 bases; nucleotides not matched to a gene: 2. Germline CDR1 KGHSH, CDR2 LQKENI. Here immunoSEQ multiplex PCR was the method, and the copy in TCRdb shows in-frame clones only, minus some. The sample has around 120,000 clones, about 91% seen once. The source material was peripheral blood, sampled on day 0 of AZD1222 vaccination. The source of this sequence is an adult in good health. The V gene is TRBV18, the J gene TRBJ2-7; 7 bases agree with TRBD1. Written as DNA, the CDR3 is TGTGCCAGCTCACCACCGGGGACAGCCGAGCAGTACTTC. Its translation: CASSPPGTAEQYF. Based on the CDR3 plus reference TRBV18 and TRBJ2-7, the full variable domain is NAGVMQNPRHLVRRRGQEARLRCSPMKGHSHVYWYRQLPEEGLKFMVYLQKENIIDESGMPKERFSAEFPKEGPSILRIQQVVRGDSAAYFCASSPPGTAEQYFGPGTRLTVT.